This TCR beta chain was sequenced during a study of T-cell memory formation after mild COVID-19. TCRdb fed the 5' RACE reads into MiXCR, producing one record per CDR3 protein. Here the sample spans around 370,000 distinct CDR3 sequences, under 25% being singletons. This clonotype originated in an adult woman who had mild COVID-19 (a few samples of this study predate the infection). Cell type and time point are not known. The source material was PBMCs or a T cell subset sorted from them (not recorded which).

The CDR3 region is CASSEIGIEQFF. The CDR3 DNA follows: TGTGCCAGCAGTGAAATTGGGATTGAGCAGTTCTTC. V and J are TRBV2 and TRBJ2-1; no definite D call. The germline V gene has CDR1 SNHLY and CDR2 FYNNEI. Trimming pared 2 bases from V and 9 bases from J, leaving 8 bases between. This CDR3 spans 12 amino acids.